These 17 T cell receptor beta chains were all obtained from the same sample, sequenced in a study of shared clonotypes between healthy human individuals. Method: immunoSEQ multiplex PCR; TCRdb's copy keeps in-frame clones and lacks some. This sample has 1,500,000 or so clones, with around 98.5% found just once. The material sequenced was naive CD4+ T cells sorted from blood. Subset reported: CD45RA+ positively selected. The receptors originated from a man aged 25-45 years in good health.

The chain is built from TRBV5-4 and TRBJ2-7; D remains ambiguous. The V and J ends lost 0 bases and 0 bases respectively, with 10 bases between them. The V gene's germline CDR1 is SGHNT and CDR2 YYREEE (reference sequence). The CDR3 spans 15 residues. The CDR3 region is CASSLAQVSSYEQYF. Here the CDR3 DNA reads TGTGCCAGCAGCTTGGCTCAGGTTAGCTCCTACGAGCAGTACTTC. The whole variable domain, filled in from reference TRBV5-4 and TRBJ2-7, reads ETGVTQSPTHLIKTRGQQVTLRCSSQSGHNTVSWYQQALGQGPQFIFQYYREEENGRGNFPPRFSGLQFPNYSSELNVNALELDDSALYLCASSLAQVSSYEQYFGPGTRLTVT.

The chain links TRBV11-3 to TRBJ2-7; 8 positions match TRBD1. Per germline, CDR1 SGHNT and CDR2 YENEEA. Trimming took 3 bases from V and 8 from J; bases not matched to a gene: 6. This CDR3 has 13 residues. The DNA for the CDR3 is TGTGCCAGCAGCTTCGCAGGACAGGGCCAGCAGTACTTC. Translated: CASSFAGQGQQYF.

V is TRBV28 and J is TRBJ2-5; D unclear. V was pared by 3 bases and J by 3 bases, with 14 bases between. CDR3 size: 15 residues. Germline V CDR1 and CDR2: MDHEN, SYDVKM. The CDR3 bases are TGTGCCAGCAGTTTTTTACTTGGTAGTAAAGAGACCCAGTACTTC. Translating gives CASSFLLGSKETQYF. Full variable domain (rest looked up from reference TRBV28 and TRBJ2-5): DVKVTQSSRYLVKRTGEKVFLECVQDMDHENMFWYRQDPGLGLRLIYFSYDVKMKEKGDIPEGYSVSREKKERFSLILESASTNQTSMYLCASSFLLGSKETQYFGPGTRLLVL.

The chain is built from TRBV9 and TRBJ2-7, with D hard to call. The V gene lost 0 bases and the J gene lost 6 bases, with 13 bases spanning the gap. Germline assignment: CDR1 SGDLS and CDR2 YYNGEE. This CDR3 has 14 residues. Here the CDR3 DNA reads TGTGCCAGCAGCGTAGGGTTGCCCTCAGGCGAGCAGTACTTC. Its translation: CASSVGLPSGEQYF.

V is TRBV6-5 and J is TRBJ1-2; 9 bases agree with TRBD1. Germline CDR1 is MNHEY and CDR2 is SVGAGI. The CDR3 extends over 15 amino acids. J was trimmed by 7 bases and V by 3 bases; bases with no gene match: 9. CDR3 sequence: CASSYLGQGLRGYTF. The CDR3 region has the DNA TGTGCCAGCAGTTATCTAGGACAGGGGTTACGTGGCTACACCTTC.

CDR3 nucleotide sequence: TGCGCCAGCAGCCAAGATTGGGAATCTACGGTCTACACCTTC. Protein sequence: CASSQDWESTVYTF. This chain connects TRBV4-3 to TRBJ1-2; the D is unclear. Germline V gene lookup returns CDR1 LGHNA and CDR2 YSLEER. V shed 0 bases and J shed 10 bases, with 15 bases lying between them. This CDR3 has 14 residues.

V gene TRBV27 combines with J gene TRBJ2-5, with D uncertain. The length of the CDR3 is 12 residues. CDR1 and CDR2 (germline): MNHEY, SMNVEV (reference sequence). V was cut by 5 bases and J by 7 bases, with 11 bases left in between. The CDR3 region is CASSRGTGTQYF. In DNA form, the CDR3 reads TGTGCCAGCAGTCGTGGCACCGGGACCCAGTACTTC.

J is TRBJ2-5 and V is TRBV11-2, with D perhaps TRBD2 (5 bases). Germline V CDR1 and CDR2: SGHAT, FQNNGV. This CDR3 is 15 amino acids long. V was cut by 6 bases and J by 2 bases, with 16 bases left in between. The CDR3 DNA is TGTGCCAGCAGTCGTACCCCCAGCGGACAAGAGACCCAGTACTTC. Residues: CASSRTPSGQETQYF.

The chain carries TRBV11-2 and TRBJ2-5; D possibly uses TRBD1 or TRBD2 (5 bases each). Germline loops: CDR1 SGHAT, CDR2 FQNNGV. This CDR3 is 16 amino acids long. V was cut by 5 bases and J by 5 bases, with 21 bases left in between. The CDR3 DNA reads TGTGCCAGCAGCCCAGGGACCCGCGGTGTTTCGGAGACCCAGTACTTC. Protein product: CASSPGTRGVSETQYF.

CDR3 bases: TGCGCCAGCAGAGGCTTATTAGGCACAGATACGCAGTATTTT. It yields the protein CASRGLLGTDTQYF. V and J are TRBV5-1 and TRBJ2-3, with D unresolved. The CDR3 length is 14 residues. Germline CDR1 reads SGHRS; CDR2 reads YFSETQ. Trimming shortened V by 5 bases and J by 1 base, and 11 bases separated the two germline ends. The full variable domain, with the rest looked up from reference TRBV5-1 and TRBJ2-3, is KAGVTQTPRYLIKTRGQQVTLSCSPISGHRSVSWYQQTPGQGLQFLFEYFSETQRNKGNFPGRFSGRQFSNSRSEMNVSTLELGDSALYLCASRGLLGTDTQYFGPGTRLTVL.

The chain recombines TRBV7-2 with TRBJ2-7, with TRBD2 identical over 12 bases. The CDR3 runs to 16 residues. V lost 5 bases, J lost 0 bases, and 5 bases stayed unmatched. Per the germline V gene, CDR1 is SGHTA and CDR2 is FQGNSA. The CDR3 nucleotides are TGTGCCAGCAGCAAGACTAGCGGGAGCTTCTCCTACGAGCAGTACTTC. It yields the protein CASSKTSGSFSYEQYF.

The chain links TRBV11-2 to TRBJ2-7; 8 nucleotides align to TRBD1. Germline loops: CDR1 SGHAT, CDR2 FQNNGV. The CDR3 has 17 amino acids. V trimming: 1 base; J trimming: 1 base; junction bases outside the gene matches: 9. The DNA of the CDR3 is TGTGCCAGCAGCTTAGCCCGGACAGGGAGACCTTCCTACGAGCAGTACTTC. Amino acid sequence: CASSLARTGRPSYEQYF.

The V and J genes are TRBV6-4 and TRBJ2-1; 8 nucleotides agree with TRBD2. Germline V lookup: CDR1 MRHNA, CDR2 SNTAGT. V gave up 2 bases and J gave up 10 bases; unmatched junction bases: 10. The CDR3 is made up of 15 amino acids. CDR3 in amino acids: CASSDGIAGSREQFF. In nucleotides, the CDR3 is TGTGCCAGCAGTGACGGGATAGCGGGATCGCGAGAGCAGTTCTTC.

The chain links TRBV6-6 to TRBJ2-7; tentatively, D is TRBD2 (5 bases). The germline V gene has CDR1 MNHNY and CDR2 SVGAGI (reference sequence). The CDR3 runs 14 residues. The V end was cut by 2 bases, the J end by 7 bases, with 15 bases between. This CDR3 reads CASSYSRGGWEQYF. CDR3 sequence (DNA): TGTGCCAGCAGTTACAGTAGAGGAGGTTGGGAGCAGTACTTC.

Turning to this clone: Because the CDR3's place on the DNA is in doubt, the DNA is left out and the CDR3 is given as listed by TCRdb. The chain couples TRBV19 to TRBJ2-7; TRBD2, as called in the table, went unchecked against the DNA. The germline V gene encodes CDR1 LNHDA and CDR2 SQIVND (reference sequence). From its first to its last residue, the CDR3 has 11 amino acids. The CDR3 is CASTSGFEQYF.

The chain recombines TRBV28 with TRBJ2-7; D is ambiguous. Trimming removed 5 bases at V and 4 bases at J, with 6 bases between. Per the germline V gene, CDR1 is MDHEN and CDR2 is SYDVKM. This CDR3 has 11 amino acids. DNA of the CDR3: TGTGCCAGCAGTCGGATGTACGAGCAGTACTTC. Translation gives CASSRMYEQYF.

The chain has TRBV11-2 and TRBJ2-2; 7 bases align to TRBD2. The trim removed 5 bases at V and 6 bases at J, leaving 6 bases unmatched. CDR3 length equals 14 residues. Germline V CDR1 and CDR2: SGHAT, FQNNGV. CDR3 sequence reads: CASSRTSMSGELFF. CDR3 bases: TGTGCCAGCAGCAGGACTAGTATGTCCGGGGAGCTGTTTTTT.